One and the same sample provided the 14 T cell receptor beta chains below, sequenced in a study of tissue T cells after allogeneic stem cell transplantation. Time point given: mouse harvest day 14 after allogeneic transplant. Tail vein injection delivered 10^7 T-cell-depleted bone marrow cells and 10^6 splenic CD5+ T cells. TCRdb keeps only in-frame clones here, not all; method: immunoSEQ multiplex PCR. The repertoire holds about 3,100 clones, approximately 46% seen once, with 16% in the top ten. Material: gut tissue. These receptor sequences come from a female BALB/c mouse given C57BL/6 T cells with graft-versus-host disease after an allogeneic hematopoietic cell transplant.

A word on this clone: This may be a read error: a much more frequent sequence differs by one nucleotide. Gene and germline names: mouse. The CDR3 sequence: CASGDDRGSYEQYF. CDR3 bases read: TGTGCCAGCGGTGATGACAGGGGCTCCTATGAACAGTAC. The V and J genes are TRBV13-2 and TRBJ2-7; TRBD1 aligns across 7 bases. The observed sequence ends 1 residue before the CDR3 terminus, with the missing tail filled in from the germline J gene. Germline V gives CDR1 NNHNN, CDR2 SYGAGS (reference sequence). V shed 0 bases, J shed 0 bases, and the junction held 0 bases outside the gene matches. The CDR3 consists of 14 residues.

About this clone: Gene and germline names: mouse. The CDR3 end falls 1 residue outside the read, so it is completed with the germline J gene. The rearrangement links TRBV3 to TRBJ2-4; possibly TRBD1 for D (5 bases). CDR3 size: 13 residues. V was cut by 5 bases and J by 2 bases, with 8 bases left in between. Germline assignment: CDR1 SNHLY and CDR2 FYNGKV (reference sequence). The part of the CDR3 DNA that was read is TGTGCCAGCAGCCTCAGGGATCAAAACACCTTGTAC. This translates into CASSLRDQNTLY. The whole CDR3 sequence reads CASSLRDQNTLYF.

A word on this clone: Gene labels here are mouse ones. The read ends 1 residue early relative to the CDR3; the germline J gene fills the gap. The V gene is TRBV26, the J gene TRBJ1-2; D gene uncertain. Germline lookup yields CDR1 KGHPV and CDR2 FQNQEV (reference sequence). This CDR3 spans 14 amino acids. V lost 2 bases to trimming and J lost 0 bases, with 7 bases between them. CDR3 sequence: CASSLIQANSDYTF. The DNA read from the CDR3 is TGTGCCAGCAGTCTGATCCAGGCAAACTCCGACTACACC.

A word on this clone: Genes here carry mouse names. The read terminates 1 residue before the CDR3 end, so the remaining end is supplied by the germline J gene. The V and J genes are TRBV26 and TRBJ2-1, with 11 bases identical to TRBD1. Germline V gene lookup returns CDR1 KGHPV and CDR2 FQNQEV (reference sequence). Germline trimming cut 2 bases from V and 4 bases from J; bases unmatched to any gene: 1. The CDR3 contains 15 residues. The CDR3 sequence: CASSLGQGAYAEQFF. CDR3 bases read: TGTGCCAGCAGTCTGGGACAGGGGGCTTATGCTGAGCAGTTC.

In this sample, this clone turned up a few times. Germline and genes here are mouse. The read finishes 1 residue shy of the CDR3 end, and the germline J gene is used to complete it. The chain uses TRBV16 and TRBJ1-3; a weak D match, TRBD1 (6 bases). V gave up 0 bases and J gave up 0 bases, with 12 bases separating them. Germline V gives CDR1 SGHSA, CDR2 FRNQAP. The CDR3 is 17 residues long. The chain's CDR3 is CASSLDPGQYSGNTLYF. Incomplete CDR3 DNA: TGTGCAAGCAGCTTAGATCCCGGACAGTATTCTGGAAATACGCTCTAT.

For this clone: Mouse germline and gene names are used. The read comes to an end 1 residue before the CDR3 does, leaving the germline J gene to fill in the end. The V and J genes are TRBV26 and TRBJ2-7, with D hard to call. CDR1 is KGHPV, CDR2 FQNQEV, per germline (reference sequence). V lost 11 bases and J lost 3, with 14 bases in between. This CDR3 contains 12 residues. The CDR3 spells CASSSPVYEQYF. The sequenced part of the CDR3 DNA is TGTGCCTCCTCCTCCCCAGTCTATGAACAGTAC.

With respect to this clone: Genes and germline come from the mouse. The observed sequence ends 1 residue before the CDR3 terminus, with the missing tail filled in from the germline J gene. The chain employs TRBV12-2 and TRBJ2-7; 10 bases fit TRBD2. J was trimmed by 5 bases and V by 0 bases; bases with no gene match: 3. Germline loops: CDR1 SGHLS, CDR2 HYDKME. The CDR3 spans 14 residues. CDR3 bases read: TGTGCCAGCTCTCTCGGGCTGGGGGGGCATGAACAGTAC. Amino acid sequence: CASSLGLGGHEQY. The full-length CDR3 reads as CASSLGLGGHEQYF.

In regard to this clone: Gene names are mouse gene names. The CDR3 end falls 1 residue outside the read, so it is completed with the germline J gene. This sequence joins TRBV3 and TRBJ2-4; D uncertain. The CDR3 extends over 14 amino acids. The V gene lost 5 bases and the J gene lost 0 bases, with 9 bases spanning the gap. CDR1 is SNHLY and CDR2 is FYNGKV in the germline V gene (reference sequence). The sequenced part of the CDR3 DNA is TGTGCCAGCAGCCGCGGAACTAGTCAAAACACCTTGTAC. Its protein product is CASSRGTSQNTLY. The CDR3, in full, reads CASSRGTSQNTLYF.

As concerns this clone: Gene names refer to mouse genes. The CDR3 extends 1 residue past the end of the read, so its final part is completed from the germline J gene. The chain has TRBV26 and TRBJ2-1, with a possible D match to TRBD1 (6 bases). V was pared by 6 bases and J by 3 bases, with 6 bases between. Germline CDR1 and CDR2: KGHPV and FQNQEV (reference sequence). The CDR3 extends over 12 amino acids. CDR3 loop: CASRQGYAEQFF. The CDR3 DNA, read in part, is TGTGCCAGCAGACAGGGCTATGCTGAGCAGTTC.

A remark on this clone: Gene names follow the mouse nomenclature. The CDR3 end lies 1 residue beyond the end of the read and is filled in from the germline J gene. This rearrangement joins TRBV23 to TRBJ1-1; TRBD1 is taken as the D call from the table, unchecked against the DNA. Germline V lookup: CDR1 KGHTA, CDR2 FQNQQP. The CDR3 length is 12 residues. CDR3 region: CSSSHDRGEVFF. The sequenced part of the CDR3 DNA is TGCTCCAGCAGTCACGACAGGGGAGAAGTCTTC.

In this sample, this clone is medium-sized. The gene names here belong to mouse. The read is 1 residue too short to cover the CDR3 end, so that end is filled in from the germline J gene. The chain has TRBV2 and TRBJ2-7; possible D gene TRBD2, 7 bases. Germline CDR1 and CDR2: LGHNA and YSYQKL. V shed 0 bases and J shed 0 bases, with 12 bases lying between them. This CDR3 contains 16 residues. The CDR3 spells CASSQERGASSYEQYF. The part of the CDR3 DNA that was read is TGTGCCAGCAGCCAAGAGAGGGGGGCAAGCTCCTATGAACAGTAC.

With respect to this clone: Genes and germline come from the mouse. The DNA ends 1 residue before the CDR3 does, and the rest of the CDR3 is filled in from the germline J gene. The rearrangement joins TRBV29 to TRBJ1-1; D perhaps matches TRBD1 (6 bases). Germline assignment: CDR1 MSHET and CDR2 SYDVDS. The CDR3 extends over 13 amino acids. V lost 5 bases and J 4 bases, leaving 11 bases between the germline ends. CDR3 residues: CASSAGEGTEVFF. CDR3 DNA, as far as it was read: TGTGCTAGCAGTGCAGGGGAGGGCACAGAAGTCTTC.

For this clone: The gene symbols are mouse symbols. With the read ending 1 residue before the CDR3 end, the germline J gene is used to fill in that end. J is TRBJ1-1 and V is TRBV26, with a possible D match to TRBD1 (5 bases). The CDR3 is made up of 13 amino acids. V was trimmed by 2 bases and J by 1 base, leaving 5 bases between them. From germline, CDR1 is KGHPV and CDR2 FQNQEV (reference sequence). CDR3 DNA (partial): TGTGCCAGCAGTCTGGGGGGGAACACAGAAGTCTTC. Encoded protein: CASSLGGNTEVF. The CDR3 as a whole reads CASSLGGNTEVFF. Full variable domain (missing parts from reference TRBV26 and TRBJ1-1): NSKVIQTPRYLVKGQGQKAKMRCIPEKGHPVVFWYQQNKNNEFKFLINFQNQEVLQQIDMTEKRFSAECPSNSPCSLEIQSSEAGDSALYLCASSLGGNTEVFFGKGTRLTVV.

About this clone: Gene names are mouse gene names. CDR3 in amino acids: CASSRGLYEQYF. Incomplete CDR3 DNA: TGTGCCAGCAGTCGGGGCCTCTATGAACAGTAC. The chain joins TRBV13-1 to TRBJ2-7, with D tentatively TRBD1 or TRBD2 (5 bases each). The read falls 1 residue short of the CDR3 end, and the missing part is taken from the germline J gene. Germline CDR1 and CDR2: NSHNY and SYGAGN. The CDR3 length is 12 residues. Trimming shortened V by 4 bases and J by 3 bases, and 8 bases separated the two germline ends.